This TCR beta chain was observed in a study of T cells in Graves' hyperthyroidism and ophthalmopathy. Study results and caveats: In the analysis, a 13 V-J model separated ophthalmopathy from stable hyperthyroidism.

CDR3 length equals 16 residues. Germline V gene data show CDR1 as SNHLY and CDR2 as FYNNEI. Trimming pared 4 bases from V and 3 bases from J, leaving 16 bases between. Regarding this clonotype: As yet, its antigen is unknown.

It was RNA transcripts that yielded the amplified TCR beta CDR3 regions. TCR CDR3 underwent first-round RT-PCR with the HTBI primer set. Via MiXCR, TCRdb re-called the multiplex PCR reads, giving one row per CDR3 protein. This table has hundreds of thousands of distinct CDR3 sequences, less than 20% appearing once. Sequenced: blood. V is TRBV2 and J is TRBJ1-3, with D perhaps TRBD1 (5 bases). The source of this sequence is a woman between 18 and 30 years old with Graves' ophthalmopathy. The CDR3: CASSGAGTAYGNTIYF. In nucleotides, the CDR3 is TGTGCCAGCAGTGGGGCCGGGACGGCCTATGGAAACACCATATATTTT.